This T cell receptor (beta chain) is drawn from a study of CD8+ T cells in alopecia areata. Study results and caveats: Numerous clones, expanded in lesions, remained in scalp and blood during tofacitinib. Lesional tissue from the scalp (especially in alopecia totalis/universalis) showed higher clonality than normal scalp.

Unmatched junction bases numbered 5, after V lost 0 bases and J lost 0 bases. The CDR3 has 17 amino acids. Germline V lookup: CDR1 MGHRA, CDR2 YSYEKL. Treatment noted: oral pan-JAK inhibitor, 5-10 mg twice daily. Researchers gathered lesional scalp punch biopsies and peripheral blood from patients with alopecia areata. The table lists this clone with a count of one. Its target is not known. Extraction of RNA preceded its reverse transcription into cDNA, which served as the sequencing template. Some clones are missing from TCRdb's copy, which holds only in-frame ones; the method was immunoSEQ multiplex PCR. Altogether 190,000 or so clones are present, roughly 50% being singletons, with the ten largest covering about 12%.

Here the sequenced sample was CD8+ T cells sorted from blood, taken at week 24, from a patient treated with tofacitinib. This rearrangement joins TRBV4-1 to TRBJ1-5; 7 bases line up with TRBD1. The TCR was taken from a human donor with alopecia areata. The CDR3 bases are TGCGCCAGCAGCCAAGATCCCGGGACAGATAGCAATCAGCCCCAGCATTTT. It encodes CASSQDPGTDSNQPQHF.